This T cell receptor beta chain was observed in a study of radiotherapy plus CTLA-4 blockade in lung cancer. Those patients who had chemo-refractory metastatic non-small-cell lung cancer were given focal radiation along with CTLA-4 blockade through ipilimumab. Trimming shortened V by 0 bases and J by 1 base, and 5 bases separated the two germline ends. The CDR3 spans 14 residues. Looked up from germline, CDR1 is SGHTS and CDR2 is YDEGEE. Sequenced by immunoSEQ multiplex PCR; TCRdb stores in-frame clones only, minus some. The sample has some 70,000 clones, 79% seen once. General study results and limits: Alongside interferon-beta, early blood T cell clone dynamics were reportedly the best predictor of response. Expansion of tumor-derived TCR clones was observed in blood after radiotherapy plus ipilimumab.

The table lists this clone with a count of one. Antigen specificity is unknown. The TCR comes from a human donor with non-small cell lung cancer who had a complete response to radiotherapy plus ipilimumab. The chain employs TRBV5-8 and TRBJ2-1; D could derive from TRBD1 or TRBD2 (5 bases each). The material was peripheral blood, obtained from a patient treated with radiotherapy plus ipilimumab. This CDR3 is CASSLGGSYNEQFF. The CDR3 DNA sequence: TGTGCCAGCAGCTTGGGGGGGTCCTACAATGAGCAGTTCTTC.